This T cell receptor (beta chain) stems from a study of OX40 agonist ivuxolimab in advanced cancers. In terms of the full investigation: The costimulatory receptor OX40 (CD134) was targeted by ivuxolimab, a fully human IgG2 agonistic monoclonal antibody. Intravenous ivuxolimab was administered to patients every 2 weeks at six dose levels: 0.01, 0.1, 0.3, 1.5, 3 and 10 mg/kg. Of the roughly 50 dose-escalation patients, hepatocellular carcinoma was present in around 20, melanoma in approximately 15, renal cell carcinoma in 9 and head and neck cancer in 9. In the dose-escalation cohort, 70% to 85% of patients were male, and the mean age was roughly 60 years with a range of roughly 20 to 85. Patients were allowed to have had prior anti-PD-1, anti-PD-L1 or anti-CTLA-4 therapy, and more than 30% of the dose-escalation patients had previously received checkpoint inhibitors. Three dose-escalation patients achieved partial responses, one with hepatocellular carcinoma and two with cutaneous melanoma. Peripheral TCRbeta sequencing aimed to test whether ivuxolimab altered TCR sequence diversity and caused clonal T-cell expansion. The paper reports the monotherapy dose-escalation portion (N of about 54 patients) of the phase I ivuxolimab trial. Here is what the overall study found, with its caveats: At doses of 0.1 to 3.0 mg/kg, clonal expansion of both CD4+ and CD8+ T cells in blood was seen between baseline and week 6. Antigen specificity was not determined for the clonally expanded peripheral T cells. In the 0.1-3.0 mg/kg groups, partial responders were among the patients with the lowest normalized peripheral clonal expansion, particularly in CD8+ T cells. On average, CD8+ T cells showed more expanded clones than CD4+ T cells after ivuxolimab. Low levels of normalized T-cell clonal expansion were also seen in some patients who did not respond.

As regards this clone: This clone's antigen is unknown. Base qualities are not provided; no much larger clone lies one nucleotide away.

For sequencing of the TCRbeta CDR3 region, genomic DNA was extracted from the sorted cells. TCRbeta CDR3 regions were sequenced using the immunoSEQ Assay. TCRdb took over this immuneACCESS table, retaining in-frame rearrangements with V and J assigned. Such tables are incomplete; in checked studies, under half of the missing clones stem from an unresolved V gene, and the remainder is unexplained. The sample table contains 71,000 or so clones; only one count was recorded for about three quarters of them. The ten largest clonotypes hold 5% of the sample. Patients with autoimmune disease history or receiving systemic immunosuppression were excluded from the trial. Peripheral blood for TCR sequencing was collected from all dose cohorts at baseline, on cycle 4 day 1, and on cycle 7 day 1. The samples were taken from a phase I, first-in-human, multicenter, open-label dose-escalation trial of ivuxolimab. Adults with locally advanced or metastatic melanoma, renal cell carcinoma, hepatocellular carcinoma or head and neck squamous cell carcinoma were enrolled in the trial. CD4+ and CD8+ T cells were sorted separately from peripheral blood before TCR sequencing.

CDR1 and CDR2 are read off the germline V gene as SGHRS and YFSETQ. For this chain, trimming is 2 bases at the V end and 5 bases at the J end, and the number of junction bases without a gene match is 3. The CDR3 goes from the cysteine to the phenylalanine over 13 residues. The read is trimmed to its CDR3 DNA, 39 bases read in frame from base 1. This clonotype was obtained from an adult with an advanced solid tumor such as melanoma, head and neck, liver or kidney cancer. Sample: CD4+ or CD8+ T cells sorted from blood, taken in a trial of the OX40 agonist ivuxolimab. The sequence joins TRBV5-1 to TRBJ1-2, with 7 middle bases fitting TRBD1. The DNA reads as follows: TGCGCCAGCAGCTTAGGGGGCGGGTATGGCTACACCTTC. Its protein reads: CASSLGGGYGYTF.